Following are 30 T cell receptor beta chains from one sample sequenced in a study of T cells in Graves' hyperthyroidism and ophthalmopathy. There were TCR beta CDR3 regions amplified from RNA transcripts. A first-round RT-PCR of the TCR CDR3 used the HTBI primer set. One entry per CDR3 protein results from TCRdb running MiXCR on the multiplex PCR reads. This sample carries 560,000 or so distinct CDR3 sequences, around 20% of them seen once, and the ten largest clones take about 50%. The sequenced material came from blood. Receptors were obtained from a man aged 35 to 55 with Graves' ophthalmopathy.

This clonotype was seen a handful of times. V usage is TRBV5-6 and J usage is TRBJ1-2; maybe TRBD1 (6 bases). CDR3 size: 15 residues. CDR1 and CDR2 from the germline V gene are SGHDT and YYEEEE. V gave up 0 bases and J gave up 4 bases, with 13 bases separating them. CDR3 sequence (DNA): TGTGCCAGCAGCTTGGTGGGGGGCGGCCGCTATGGCTACACCTTC. Encoded protein: CASSLVGGGRYGYTF.

This clonotype has a count of ten or more. The chain combines TRBV2 with TRBJ1-5; D is unclear. The CDR3 length is 15 residues. V was clipped by 1 base and J by 0 bases, with 7 bases between them. Germline CDR1 SNHLY, CDR2 FYNNEI. The CDR3, as DNA: TGTGCCAGCAGTGAAGACAGTTATAGCAATCAGCCCCAGCATTTT. Its protein product is CASSEDSYSNQPQHF.

The V gene is TRBV6-1, the J gene TRBJ2-7; no clear D. Germline CDR1 is MNHNS and CDR2 is SASEGT. This CDR3 has 14 amino acids. V was pared by 4 bases and J by 5 bases, with 15 bases between. Here the CDR3 DNA reads TGTGCCAGCAGTGTAAACAGTAAGCGCAACGAGCAGTACTTC. It codes for CASSVNSKRNEQYF.

This clonotype was seen repeatedly, ten times or more. This chain connects TRBV28 to TRBJ2-1; D ambiguous. Germline V lookup: CDR1 MDHEN, CDR2 SYDVKM. With 6 bases removed from V and 10 bases from J, the gap between germline ends came to 10 bases. The CDR3 totals 11 residues. This CDR3 is CASSSRREQFF. The CDR3 DNA reads as TGTGCCAGCAGCTCGAGAAGGGAGCAGTTCTTC. The full variable domain, in which reference TRBV28 and TRBJ2-1 provide the parts outside the CDR3, is DVKVTQSSRYLVKRTGEKVFLECVQDMDHENMFWYRQDPGLGLRLIYFSYDVKMKEKGDIPEGYSVSREKKERFSLILESASTNQTSMYLCASSSRREQFFGPGTRLTVL.

There are a few counts of this clonotype. The rearrangement links TRBV7-9 to TRBJ1-5; 9 bases line up with TRBD1. The ends lost 5 bases at V and 4 bases at J; junction bases unmatched: 3. The CDR3 totals 14 residues. The germline V gene has CDR1 SEHNR and CDR2 FQNEAQ (reference sequence). DNA of the CDR3: TGTGCCAGCAGCCGGACAGGGGAGAATCAGCCCCAGCATTTT. It translates to CASSRTGENQPQHF.

This clonotype was observed a few times. The CDR3 nucleotides are TGCGCCAGCACCCACCCTCGCGGCGCCTCCTACAATGAGCAGTTCTTC. This sequence encodes CASTHPRGASYNEQFF. This chain connects TRBV4-1 to TRBJ2-1; D not certain. Trimming pared 7 bases from V and 0 bases from J, leaving 16 bases between. This CDR3 contains 16 residues. The germline V gene has CDR1 MGHRA and CDR2 YSYEKL.

The chain links TRBV9 to TRBJ2-4; 8 positions agree with TRBD1. The CDR3 runs to 14 residues. Germline-derived CDR1 and CDR2 are SGDLS and YYNGEE. Trimming cost V 1 base and J 4 bases; bases outside gene matches: 1. CDR3 amino acids: CASSVWTGKNIQYF. In nucleotides, the CDR3 is TGTGCCAGCAGCGTATGGACAGGGAAAAACATTCAGTACTTC.

This clonotype came up many times. The chain is built from TRBV2 and TRBJ1-5; 10 nucleotides agree with TRBD1. Trimming took 8 bases from V and 6 from J; bases not matched to a gene: 4. CDR1 is SNHLY and CDR2 is FYNNEI in the germline V gene. The CDR3 covers 13 residues. The CDR3 nucleotides are TGTGCCAGCGAGGGACAGGGGACTCAGCCCCAGCATTTT. Amino acid sequence: CASEGQGTQPQHF.

This clonotype has more than one count but fewer than ten. DNA of the CDR3: TGTGCCACAACCACCTCTGGAAACACCATATATTTT. Translation: CATTTSGNTIYF. J is TRBJ1-3 and V is TRBV14; no clear D. This CDR3 has 12 residues. The ends were cut back, 10 bases at V and 0 bases at J, with 7 bases in the middle. The V gene's germline CDR1 is SGHDN and CDR2 FVKESK.

The rearrangement joins TRBV6-2 or TRBV6-3 to TRBJ1-4; 7 nucleotides align to TRBD1. The CDR3 consists of 14 residues. V lost 8 bases and J lost 5; bases outside the gene matches: 8. Germline-derived CDR1 and CDR2 are MNHEY and SVGEGT. The CDR3 region is CASQLGTENEKLFF. The CDR3 DNA is TGTGCCAGCCAGCTCGGGACAGAAAATGAAAAACTGTTTTTT.

This clonotype was picked up one time. The V gene is TRBV11-2, the J gene TRBJ2-2, with a tentative D call TRBD1 (6 bases). Germline V gene data show CDR1 as SGHAT and CDR2 as FQNNGV. This CDR3 has 14 residues. V was clipped by 3 bases and J by 7 bases, with 12 bases between them. CDR3 in DNA: TGTGCCAGCAGCTTGGGGGCTGGGATCGGGGAGCTGTTTTTT. Protein product: CASSLGAGIGELFF.

The chain is built from TRBV28 and TRBJ1-2; weak D call: TRBD1 (5 bases). Trimming left V 5 bases short and J 6 bases short, with 13 bases between. The CDR3 is made up of 13 amino acids. CDR1 and CDR2 (germline): MDHEN, SYDVKM. The CDR3 DNA reads TGTGCCAGCAGTCAGGGAGTAAAGAATGGCTACACCTTC. It yields the protein CASSQGVKNGYTF.

V gene TRBV3-1 combines with J gene TRBJ1-6; 7 bases map to TRBD1. Unmatched junction bases numbered 4, after V lost 4 bases and J lost 7 bases. The CDR3 extends over 14 amino acids. CDR1 LGHDT and CDR2 YNNKEL come from the germline V gene (reference sequence). CDR3 region: CASSLLDRNSPLHF. CDR3 bases: TGTGCCAGCAGCCTGCTGGACAGGAATTCACCCCTCCACTTT.

The CDR3 sequence is CASSFDTNTEAFF. In nucleotides, the CDR3 is TGTGCCAGCAGTTTCGACACAAACACTGAAGCTTTCTTT. This chain links TRBV27 with TRBJ1-1; D unclear. Germline V gene lookup returns CDR1 MNHEY and CDR2 SMNVEV (reference sequence). The CDR3 is 13 amino acids. Trimming took off 3 bases at V and 2 bases at J, with 7 bases between the two ends.

This clonotype was seen at least ten times. The V call is TRBV18, the J call TRBJ1-1, with 10 bases matching TRBD1. V lost 3 bases and J lost 3; bases outside the gene matches: 7. The CDR3 runs to 16 residues. Germline CDR1 and CDR2: KGHSH and LQKENI. CDR3 in DNA: TGTGCCAGCTCACCGTGGACAGGGGGGATCGACACTGAAGCTTTCTTT. This translates into CASSPWTGGIDTEAFF. The whole variable domain, remainder taken from reference TRBV18 and TRBJ1-1, is NAGVMQNPRHLVRRRGQEARLRCSPMKGHSHVYWYRQLPEEGLKFMVYLQKENIIDESGMPKERFSAEFPKEGPSILRIQQVVRGDSAAYFCASSPWTGGIDTEAFFGQGTRLTVV.

The table lists this clonotype with many counts. This sequence joins TRBV6-5 and TRBJ1-1, with D unresolved. V lost 0 bases and J 0 bases, leaving 5 bases between the germline ends. CDR3 length equals 14 residues. Germline V CDR1 and CDR2: MNHEY, SVGAGI. The CDR3 here is CASSYSGLNTEAFF. Written as DNA, the CDR3 is TGTGCCAGCAGTTACTCGGGCTTGAACACTGAAGCTTTCTTT.

This clonotype was seen ten or more times. The chain has TRBV3-1 and TRBJ2-1; D might be TRBD1 or TRBD2, each matching 5 bases. V lost 1 base, J lost 1 base, and 17 bases lay in between. This CDR3 region has 18 residues. Germline V gene sequence: CDR1 LGHDT, CDR2 YNNKEL (reference sequence). CDR3 region: CASSQASTLWGSYNEQFF. Written as DNA, the CDR3 is TGTGCCAGCAGCCAAGCCTCCACACTTTGGGGGTCCTACAATGAGCAGTTCTTC.

This rearrangement joins TRBV15 to TRBJ1-6; D unclear. Looked up from germline, CDR1 is LNHNV and CDR2 is YYDKDF (reference sequence). V dropped 0 bases and J dropped 8 bases, with 5 bases sitting between them. This CDR3 comprises 13 residues. CDR3 in amino acids: CATSRDGDSPLHF. The CDR3, as DNA: TGTGCCACCAGCAGAGATGGGGATTCACCCCTCCACTTT.

The V call is TRBV7-3, the J call TRBJ2-3, with D perhaps matching TRBD1 (5 bases). Trimming removed 3 bases from V and 4 bases from J, with 8 bases in between. Germline V gene lookup returns CDR1 SGHTA and CDR2 FQGTGA. The length of the CDR3 is 13 residues. Here the CDR3 DNA reads TGTGCCAGCAGCTTTACCAGGGCAGATACGCAGTATTTT. This encodes CASSFTRADTQYF. Full variable domain (outside the CDR3, taken from reference TRBV7-3 and TRBJ2-3): GAGVSQTPSNKVTEKGKYVELRCDPISGHTALYWYRQSLGQGPEFLIYFQGTGAADDSGLPNDRFFAVRPEGSVSTLKIQRTERGDSAVYLCASSFTRADTQYFGPGTRLTVL.

Only a few counts were recorded for this clonotype. The chain is built from TRBV11-2 and TRBJ2-5; a possible D gene is TRBD1 (5 bases). The CDR3 length is 14 residues. The V and J ends lost 1 base and 5 bases respectively, with 11 bases between them. Germline V gives CDR1 SGHAT, CDR2 FQNNGV. The CDR3, as DNA: TGTGCCAGCAGCTTAGGTGCAGGGTATGAGACCCAGTACTTC. Amino acids: CASSLGAGYETQYF.

This clonotype was counted a few times. This chain uses TRBV19 with TRBJ1-2, with 7 bases identical to TRBD1. The CDR3 has 14 residues. Per germline, CDR1 LNHDA and CDR2 SQIVND (reference sequence). V gave up 6 bases and J gave up 3 bases; unmatched junction bases: 7. CDR3 region: CASSYTGADYGYTF. DNA of the CDR3: TGTGCCAGTAGCTACACAGGGGCCGACTATGGCTACACCTTC.

In this sample, this clonotype turned up many times. The chain employs TRBV20-1 and TRBJ2-5; 15 bases map to TRBD2. Germline CDR1 is DFQATT and CDR2 is SNEGSKA (reference sequence). Trimming took 5 bases from V and 4 from J; bases not matched to a gene: 8. CDR3 length equals 16 residues. Here the CDR3 reads CSAARTSGRVRETQYF. CDR3 nucleotide sequence: TGCAGTGCTGCTCGGACTAGCGGGAGGGTACGAGAGACCCAGTACTTC.

Turning to this clonotype: This may arise from a read error, as a much more abundant clone is one base away. This chain uses TRBV28 with TRBJ1-1; 7 bases are shared with TRBD1. J was trimmed by 0 bases and V by 5 bases; bases with no gene match: 15. The CDR3 has 18 amino acids. The germline gives CDR1 MDHEN, CDR2 SYDVKM. Here the CDR3 DNA reads TGTGCCAGCAGTCCGTCGACAGGGCCCCCAGCCCTGAACACTGAAGCTTTCTTT. Translating it yields CASSPSTGPPALNTEAFF.

This clonotype was seen ten or more times. The chain uses TRBV12-3 or TRBV12-4 and TRBJ1-2, with D perhaps TRBD1 (6 bases). This CDR3 is built from 14 residues. Trimming stripped 7 bases from V and 5 bases from J, with 17 bases between. CDR3 in DNA: TGTGCCAGCACCCCAAGGGGGGCAGGGTATGGCTACACCTTC. The encoded protein is CASTPRGAGYGYTF.

CDR3 protein: CASSAGGTGQETQYF. In DNA, the CDR3 is TGTGCCAGCAGCGCAGGGGGGACAGGACAAGAGACCCAGTACTTC. The chain combines TRBV11-3 with TRBJ2-5; 8 bases line up with TRBD1. The germline CDR1 and CDR2 sequences are SGHNT and YENEEA. This CDR3 comprises 15 residues. The ends lost 5 bases at V and 2 bases at J; junction bases unmatched: 7.

A word on this clonotype: The junction differs from germline at one of its ends, possibly a read error. The chain carries TRBV29-1 and TRBJ1-2; D remains unclear. Per germline, CDR1 SQVTM and CDR2 ANQGSEA. The CDR3 consists of 11 residues. The CDR3 nucleotides are TGCAGCGCCTGGACGGACTATGGCTACGCCTTC. It is translated as CSAWTDYGYAF. Drawing the rest from reference TRBV29-1 and TRBJ1-2, the complete variable domain is SAVISQKPSRDICQRGTSLTIQCQVDSQVTMMFWYRQQPGQSLTLIATANQGSEATYESGFVIDKFPISRPNLTFSTLTVSNMSPEDSSIYLCSAWTDYGYAFGSGTRLTVV.

The sample holds a few counts of this clonotype. V usage is TRBV6-2 or TRBV6-3 and J usage is TRBJ2-1, with D maybe TRBD1 (6 bases). Deletions cut 7 bases from V and 2 bases from J, with 30 bases between. The CDR3 is 20 residues long. The germline V gene encodes CDR1 MNHEY and CDR2 SVGEGT. CDR3 DNA sequence: TGTGCCAGCAAATCCGGGACATTAATCCACGGGTGGAAAGCCTACAATGAGCAGTTCTTC. This sequence encodes CASKSGTLIHGWKAYNEQFF.

The chain has TRBV7-2 and TRBJ2-6, with 7 bases matching TRBD1. The J segment lost 0 bases and the V segment lost 4 bases, leaving 6 bases of the junction unmatched. Germline lookup yields CDR1 SGHTA and CDR2 FQGNSA. This CDR3 has 17 residues. The CDR3 sequence: CASSSPGQNSGANVLTF. For the CDR3, the DNA is TGTGCCAGCAGCTCGCCGGGACAGAACTCTGGGGCCAACGTCCTGACTTTC.

The chain uses TRBV3-1 and TRBJ2-1; 7 bases line up with TRBD1. J was trimmed by 10 bases and V by 7 bases; bases with no gene match: 10. CDR3 length: 13 residues. Germline lookup yields CDR1 LGHDT and CDR2 YNNKEL (reference sequence). As DNA, the CDR3 is TGTGCCAGCACCGAGGGGGCGTTGGGAGAGCAGTTCTTC. Translation: CASTEGALGEQFF.

This clonotype was recorded a few times. The chain combines TRBV18 with TRBJ2-3; D may match TRBD1 or TRBD2 (6 bases each). This CDR3 is built from 16 residues. Trimming pared 4 bases from V and 2 bases from J, leaving 16 bases between. The germline V gene encodes CDR1 KGHSH and CDR2 LQKENI. The CDR3: CASSLLPGGFTDTQYF. The CDR3 nucleotides are TGTGCCAGCTCACTTTTGCCCGGGGGCTTCACAGATACGCAGTATTTT.